This T cell receptor (beta chain) derives from a study of blood T cell repertoires in COVID-19. CDR3 length: 14 residues. The V gene's germline CDR1 is LGHDT and CDR2 YNNKEL (reference sequence). J was trimmed by 8 bases and V by 4 bases; bases with no gene match: 5. Profiling relied on immunoSEQ multiplex PCR, and the TCRdb table lists in-frame clones only, not all of them. The table has 300,000 to 400,000 clones, about nine tenths seen once. This chain joins TRBV3-1 (or the pseudogene TRBV3-2) and TRBJ1-4; 9 nucleotides line up with TRBD1. This TCR was sampled from a woman aged 50 to 60 with COVID-19, enrolled during active disease. The sequenced sample was peripheral blood. CDR3 sequence: CASSPTGGGEKLFF. CDR3 nucleotide sequence: TGTGCCAGCAGCCCGACAGGGGGTGGGGAAAAACTGTTTTTT.